These 11 T cell receptor beta chains came from one sample sequenced in a study of blood T cell repertoires in COVID-19. Clones were read by immunoSEQ multiplex PCR, and TCRdb kept only the in-frame ones, dropping some. In the table there are 180,000 or so clones, roughly 84% of which are singletons. The sequenced material came from PBMCs or T cells enriched from blood (not recorded which). Receptor source: a man over 45 who had recovered from COVID-19.

The chain couples TRBV6-4 to TRBJ2-3; 9 bases agree with TRBD2. The CDR3 consists of 15 residues. Trimming took 2 bases from V and 3 from J; bases not matched to a gene: 3. Germline V gene lookup returns CDR1 MRHNA and CDR2 SNTAGT. CDR3 protein: CASSDGSGGTDTQYF. In DNA, the CDR3 is TGTGCCAGCAGTGACGGAAGCGGGGGGACAGATACGCAGTATTTT.

The chain employs TRBV4-1 and TRBJ2-7, with 9 nucleotides matching TRBD1. This CDR3 is built from 17 residues. Germline V gene data show CDR1 as MGHRA and CDR2 as YSYEKL. V was pared by 0 bases and J by 6 bases, with 12 bases of the junction left unmatched. DNA for the CDR3: TGCGCCAGCAGCCAAGATCCCGTCGGACAGGGGTTAGGCGAGCAGTACTTC. This sequence encodes CASSQDPVGQGLGEQYF.

The chain carries TRBV6-5 and TRBJ1-2; 8 positions agree with TRBD1. CDR3 length equals 11 residues. J was trimmed by 6 bases and V by 9 bases; bases with no gene match: 3. Germline lookup yields CDR1 MNHEY and CDR2 SVGAGI. CDR3 in amino acids: CASGQGNGYTF. The CDR3, as DNA: TGTGCCAGTGGACAGGGAAATGGCTACACCTTC.

The J gene is TRBJ1-2, the V gene TRBV4-2, with D unclear. This CDR3 contains 14 residues. Looked up from germline, CDR1 is LGHNA and CDR2 is YNFKEQ. V was pared by 2 bases and J by 5 bases, with 12 bases between. Written as DNA, the CDR3 is TGTGCCAGCAGCCAACGTGCCGGGGAATATGGCTACACCTTC. Translation gives CASSQRAGEYGYTF.

CDR3: CASSFRWSGGLLGQETQYF. DNA for the CDR3: TGTGCCAGCAGTTTCCGATGGAGCGGGGGGCTTCTAGGACAAGAGACCCAGTACTTC. The chain combines TRBV28 with TRBJ2-5; 9 bases agree with TRBD2. Germline trimming cut 3 bases from V and 2 bases from J; bases unmatched to any gene: 16. Per the germline V gene, CDR1 is MDHEN and CDR2 is SYDVKM. The CDR3 runs to 19 residues.

The V gene is TRBV7-2, the J gene TRBJ2-3, with 13 bases that match TRBD2. CDR1 and CDR2 (germline): SGHTA, FQGNSA. V was pared by 5 bases and J by 2 bases, with 4 bases of the junction left unmatched. The CDR3 has 16 residues. The chain's CDR3 is CASSRLAGGLTDTQYF. The CDR3 DNA reads as TGTGCCAGCAGCAGACTAGCGGGGGGCCTCACAGATACGCAGTATTTT.

The rearrangement links TRBV6-6 to TRBJ1-5; D is unresolved. CDR3 size: 14 residues. Germline-derived CDR1 and CDR2 are MNHNY and SVGAGI (reference sequence). V lost 6 bases and J lost 3, with 12 bases in between. CDR3 loop: CASRETGDNQPQHF. CDR3 DNA sequence: TGTGCCAGCAGAGAGACGGGTGACAATCAGCCCCAGCATTTT.

This clone was detected once. The chain employs TRBV5-1 and TRBJ2-3; 8 bases are shared with TRBD1. Trimming took 0 bases from V and 4 from J; bases not matched to a gene: 1. Germline V gene sequence: CDR1 SGHRS, CDR2 YFSETQ. The CDR3 spans 14 residues. This CDR3 reads CASSLATGADTQYF. CDR3 bases: TGCGCCAGCAGCTTGGCGACAGGGGCAGATACGCAGTATTTT.

The chain couples TRBV12-3 or TRBV12-4 to TRBJ1-1, with TRBD1 matching 7 bases. The CDR3 sequence is 13 residues long. Trimming took 5 bases from V and 6 from J; bases not matched to a gene: 6. CDR3 sequence: CASSPRDSPEAFF. The CDR3 region has the DNA TGTGCCAGCAGTCCTCGGGACAGCCCTGAAGCTTTCTTT.

This clone appeared many times. The chain has TRBV2 and TRBJ2-7; D perhaps matches TRBD2 (7 bases). In germline, CDR1 is SNHLY, CDR2 FYNNEI. The CDR3 length is 14 residues. Trimming shortened V by 8 bases and J by 0 bases, and 14 bases separated the two germline ends. The CDR3 sequence: CASLVGGLSYEQYF. DNA for the CDR3: TGTGCCAGCCTGGTCGGGGGGCTCTCCTACGAGCAGTACTTC.

The genes are TRBV3-1 (or the pseudogene TRBV3-2) and TRBJ1-5, with a possible D match to TRBD1 (5 bases). Germline assignment: CDR1 LGHDT and CDR2 YNNKEL (reference sequence). Trimming took off 3 bases at V and 5 bases at J, with 8 bases between the two ends. This CDR3 is 13 amino acids long. CDR3: CASSQDTHQPQHF. The DNA for the CDR3 is TGTGCCAGCAGCCAGGACACACATCAGCCCCAGCATTTT.